The source of this T cell receptor beta chain is a study of blood T cell repertoires in COVID-19. Study-wide background: From T cells, B-cell-depleted T cells, or PBMCs came the material, which was cDNA or gDNA.

Germline V lookup: CDR1 SEHNR, CDR2 FQNEAQ (reference sequence). Trimming at V came to 5 bases and at J to 5 bases, leaving 8 bases not matched to a gene. This CDR3 has 14 residues. Only in-frame clones appear in the TCRdb table, and some are missing; sequencing was by immunoSEQ multiplex PCR. The sample contains 180,000 or so clones, around 79% of which appear only once. This clone was detected a few times. The chain has TRBV7-9 and TRBJ2-5, with TRBD1 matching 7 bases. The sample was PBMCs or T cells enriched from blood (not recorded which). The TCR sequence derives from a man in his forties or fifties who had recovered from COVID-19. CDR3 sequence: CASSPGQMGETQYF. The CDR3 nucleotides read TGTGCCAGCAGCCCGGGACAGATGGGGGAGACCCAGTACTTC.